A selection of T cell receptor beta chains follows, all from one sample in a study of blood T cell repertoires in COVID-19. Profiling relied on immunoSEQ multiplex PCR, and the TCRdb table lists in-frame clones only, not all of them. Of around 250,000 clones listed, 88% are singletons. The sample consisted of PBMCs or T cells enriched from blood (not recorded which). The receptors were sampled from a middle-aged woman with acute COVID-19. Both conserved end residues are part of each CDR3. The order of the fields is V gene, clone size, J gene, D gene, CDR3 DNA, CDR3 protein. A D gene is named only where the DNA matches it firmly. Size is omitted from some rows. Given values are once, few, many or a class for expanded clones.

TRBV27	NA	TRBJ2-2	TRBD1	TGTGCCAGCAGCATAAAGACCGGGACAGTAATAACCGGGGAGCTGTTTTTT	CASSIKTGTVITGELFF
TRBV2	NA	TRBJ2-2	TRBD2	TGTGCCAGCAGTGAGTGGCTAGCGGCGAACACCGGGGAGCTGTTTTTT	CASSEWLAANTGELFF
TRBV5-1	NA	TRBJ2-5	TRBD2	TGCGCCAGCAGCTTTCTCCTAGCGGGACAAGAGACCCAGTACTTC	CASSFLLAGQETQYF
TRBV7-8	NA	TRBJ2-1	NA	TGTGCCAGCAGCCCGGGTTTCCTAAGGGGCAGGAGCTCCTACAATGAGCAGTTCTTC	CASSPGFLRGRSSYNEQFF
TRBV10-3	NA	TRBJ1-1	TRBD1	TGTGCCATCAGAAGGACAGGGGCTGAGCCGAACACTGAAGCTTTCTTT	CAIRRTGAEPNTEAFF
TRBV6-5	NA	TRBJ1-1	NA	TGTGCCAGCAAAGTATTGGGAGGGAACACTGAAGCTTTCTTT	CASKVLGGNTEAFF
TRBV30	NA	TRBJ2-1	NA	TGTGCCTGGAGTGTAGGGGCTGCGGGACAGCAGTTCTTC	CAWSVGAAGQQFF
TRBV19	NA	TRBJ1-4	TRBD1	TGTGCCAGTAGTCCATACCGACAGGGTCCTGAAAAACTGTTTTTT	CASSPYRQGPEKLFF
TRBV5-1	NA	TRBJ2-5	TRBD1	TGCGCCAGCAGCCAGAGGGGGCCGGAGACCCAGTACTTC	CASSQRGPETQYF
TRBV18	NA	TRBJ2-5	NA	TGTGCCAGCTCACCATCAGGGGCGACCGAGAAGCAGTACTTC	CASSPSGATEKQYF
TRBV3-1/TRBV3-2	NA	TRBJ1-3	NA	TGTGCCAGCAGCCAAGATCCCGCTATAGTATCTGGAAACACCATATATTTT	CASSQDPAIVSGNTIYF
TRBV7-2	NA	TRBJ2-3	NA	TGTGCCAGCAGCACCGACCTCTCTAGGACAGATACGCAGTATTTT	CASSTDLSRTDTQYF
TRBV7-2	NA	TRBJ2-1	NA	TGTGCCAGCAGCGCTACCGTAGGGGATACCTCCTACAATGAGCAGTTCTTC	CASSATVGDTSYNEQFF
TRBV4-3	once	TRBJ1-1	NA	TGCGCCAGCAGCCAAGACAGGGTGCCGGACACTGAAGCTTTCTTT	CASSQDRVPDTEAFF
TRBV4-2	NA	TRBJ2-1	TRBD2	TGTGCCAGCAGCCAACAGCGGGATGGCTCCTACAATGAGCAGTTCTTC	CASSQQRDGSYNEQFF
TRBV6-5	NA	TRBJ1-1	NA	TGTGCCAGCAGTTACGGGCCGGTTATACAGAACACTGAAGCTTTCTTT	CASSYGPVIQNTEAFF
TRBV4-3	once	TRBJ2-2	TRBD2	TGCGCCAGCAGCCAAGGGCTAGCGGGAGGCGGGGAGCTGTTTTTT	CASSQGLAGGGELFF
TRBV2	NA	TRBJ1-6	TRBD1	TGTGCCAGCAGTGACAGGGGGCCCTATAATTCACCCCTCCACTTT	CASSDRGPYNSPLHF
TRBV6-5	NA	TRBJ1-3	TRBD1	TGTGCCAGCAGTCCGGACAGGGCTGGAAACACCATATATTTT	CASSPDRAGNTIYF
TRBV14	NA	TRBJ1-1	NA	TGTGCCAGCAGCCAACTCTTGAACACTGAAGCTTTCTTT	CASSQLLNTEAFF
TRBV18	NA	TRBJ2-1	TRBD2	TGTGCCAGCTCTCAATGGACTAGCGGGAACCTCAATGAGCAGTTCTTC	CASSQWTSGNLNEQFF